This TCR beta chain was recorded in a study of blood T cell repertoires in COVID-19. The CDR3 is 18 residues long. Unmatched junction bases numbered 10, after V lost 2 bases and J lost 3 bases. CDR1 is SGHRS and CDR2 is YFSETQ in the germline V gene. TCRdb's copy holds only in-frame clones and misses some; the assay was immunoSEQ multiplex PCR. This table holds 30,000 to 35,000 clones, 81% found once. Sequenced input: peripheral blood. The chain joins TRBV5-1 to TRBJ2-7, with 14 bases identical to TRBD2. The TCR was taken from a man aged 65 to 85 with COVID-19, enrolled during active disease. The CDR3 sequence: CASSFSVPGTSGSYEQYF. CDR3 DNA sequence: TGCGCCAGCAGCTTTAGCGTTCCGGGGACTAGCGGGAGCTACGAGCAGTACTTC.